The entry below describes one T cell receptor (beta chain). The target antigen is unknown. These data come from a study of cytomegalovirus exposure and HLA in healthy donors. Whole-study results and caveats: It was taken for granted in presence/absence analyses that sequencing depth across donors was roughly uniform. A list of 150 or so TCR beta chains associated with cytomegalovirus was given.

V lost 0 bases and J lost 5; bases outside the gene matches: 9. This CDR3 is built from 16 residues. The germline gives CDR1 SGHVS, CDR2 FNYEAQ. PCR was performed using 60 Vbeta and 13 Jbeta primers. Clones were sequenced by immunoSEQ multiplex PCR, and TCRdb holds only the in-frame ones, with some missing. The table lists around 120,000 clones, 75% to 85% of them singletons. The clonotype comes from a young man in good health and CMV-seropositive. The chain uses TRBV7-6 and TRBJ2-5, with 7 bases aligning to TRBD2. The sample comprised PBMCs. CDR3 DNA: TGTGCCAGCAGCTTAGCGGGGAGGGCCGCGGGGGAGACCCAGTACTTC. It specifies CASSLAGRAAGETQYF.